This T cell receptor (beta chain) was profiled in a study of vaccination and CD4 T cells after COVID-19. Study in general: Convalescent participants consisted of six males and four females, two being Hispanic. Investigators stimulated cells with overlapping spike peptides drawn from SARS-CoV-2, HCoV-NL63, HCoV-OC43 and HCoV-229E.

Findings of the study overall: The analysis of convalescent patients involved relatively few individuals and lacked early post-infection timepoints.

The V and J ends lost 3 bases and 3 bases respectively, with 12 bases between them. The CDR3 spans 15 residues. The V gene's germline CDR1 is LNHDA and CDR2 SQIVND (reference sequence). At the Johns Hopkins FTIC core, DNA taken from cultured CD4+ T cells was sequenced by way of the Oncomine TCR Beta short-read assay. In TCRdb, the PCR reads were re-called with MiXCR into one record per CDR3 protein. The table records approximately 12,000 distinct CDR3 sequences, over 30% of them present only once. As concerns this clonotype: Its antigen is unidentified.

The treatment was: roughly 10-day PBMC culture with coronavirus spike peptide pools or control peptides (ViraFEST assay). Positive PCR dates spanned March to December 2020, predating US Alpha, Beta and Delta variants. The sequence came from a human donor with COVID-19. The chain joins TRBV19 to TRBJ1-5; the D gene is possibly TRBD1 (5 bases). Sequences were obtained from cultured CD4+ T cells from blood. The DNA for the CDR3 is TGTGCCAGTAGTATCTTCCGGGGGGTCAATCAGCCCCAGCATTTT. Translated: CASSIFRGVNQPQHF.